This note documents a single T cell receptor (beta chain) sequence. Its specificity is not known. Donors were ostensibly healthy at sampling, although undocumented immune exposures were probable. Vbeta (60) and Jbeta (13) primers were used in the PCR. The protocol was immunoSEQ multiplex PCR, while the TCRdb copy is restricted to in-frame clones and leaves out a portion. The sample has 200,000 or so clones; approximately 84% are singletons. This sample stems from a study of cytomegalovirus exposure and HLA in healthy donors. Germline V gives CDR1 SGHDT, CDR2 YYEEEE. There are 14 residues in the CDR3. V was pared by 3 bases and J by 3 bases, with 10 bases between. General study points: Later analysis placed DRB1 highest and HLA-C lowest in TCR association rates, which differed by HLA locus. Overall, roughly 150 TCR beta chains were annotated as cytomegalovirus-associated.

This sequence was found in a woman aged 25 to 45 in good health and CMV-seropositive. Sequencing was done on a sample of PBMCs. The rearrangement uses TRBV5-6 and TRBJ2-1; D possibly corresponds to TRBD2 (5 bases). The CDR3 DNA sequence: TGTGCCAGCAGCTCCCGGGGAATCTACAATGAGCAGTTCTTC. Translated, it gives CASSSRGIYNEQFF.